This T cell receptor (beta chain) originates from a study of shared clonotypes between healthy human individuals. Whole-study results and caveats: Clonotypes that were shared across a handful of donors made up around 5% of naive CD4 clonotypes.

Germline V gene data show CDR1 as SGHAT and CDR2 as FQNNGV. CDR3 length: 15 residues. TCRdb's table, derived via immunoSEQ multiplex PCR, lists solely in-frame clones and lacks some. The profile shows some 690,000 clones, about nine tenths of them singletons. Concerning this clone itself: What it binds is not known. A junction boundary mismatches the germline segment, possibly from a read error.

This chain joins TRBV11-2 and TRBJ2-7, with 7 bases that match TRBD2. The clonotype originates from a man aged 18 to 29 in good health. Some clones in this sample may be carry-over from other donors' samples. The sample consisted of memory CD8+ T cells from PBMCs. The subset here: CD45RO+ cells pooled with CCR7-negative TemRA cells. The CDR3 DNA sequence: TGTGCCAGCAGCTCACTAGGAGCGGGATCCTTCGAGCAGTACTTC. It yields the protein CASSSLGAGSFEQYF.